This T cell receptor (beta chain) was identified during a study of identical twins. Points from the study as a whole: Models predicted too little out-of-frame TCR alpha sharing in monozygotic twins. Conclusions came from cross-sectional statistical analysis, not from following the same donors.

All of the donors were Caucasians in good health. This CDR3 is built from 14 residues. V was clipped by 4 bases and J by 3 bases, with 11 bases between them. In germline, CDR1 is SGHDT, CDR2 YYEEEE. To note about this clonotype: Its target is not known.

Unique molecular identifiers were present on the cDNA, and a universal primer site came from template switching. TCRdb recomputed calls from the 5' RACE reads with MiXCR, one row per CDR3 protein. The data hold just under 550,000 distinct CDR3 sequences, with around 15% observed a single time. This sample was shared with a second study, whose subject was yellow fever vaccine responses in identical twins.

Sequencing input: CD4+ T cells sorted from blood. This sequence joins TRBV5-6 and TRBJ1-5, with D perhaps TRBD1 (5 bases). The receptor's source is a woman between 18 and 29 years old in good health. The CDR3 nucleotides read TGTGCCAGCAGCCAGCGGGGCCTCAATCAGCCCCAGCATTTT. It translates to CASSQRGLNQPQHF.